Following are 12 T cell receptor beta chains from one sample sequenced in a study of PD-L1 blockade in urothelial cancer. Assay used: immunoSEQ multiplex PCR; TCRdb lists only in-frame clones, some missing. The sample includes around 40,000 clones, roughly 38% of them seen just once. Sample: tumor tissue, taken before atezolizumab (anti-PD-L1) treatment. These receptors were obtained from a man aged 60-69 years with urothelial cancer.

This clone appeared many times. J is TRBJ2-3 and V is TRBV6-8; 9 bases align to TRBD1. The trim removed 6 bases at V and 1 base at J, leaving 5 bases unmatched. The CDR3 extends over 15 amino acids. The germline V gene encodes CDR1 MNHGY and CDR2 SAAAGT. The CDR3 protein is CASSNRDRGTDTQYF. CDR3 bases: TGTGCCAGCAGCAATCGGGACAGGGGCACAGATACGCAGTATTTT.

The chain joins TRBV15 to TRBJ2-6, with TRBD1 matching 11 bases. This CDR3 is built from 17 residues. The junction had 2 bases not matched to a gene; V was cut back by 2 bases and J by 2 bases. Per the germline V gene, CDR1 is LNHNV and CDR2 is YYDKDF (reference sequence). This CDR3 reads CATSRPGQGAGANVLTF. The CDR3, as DNA: TGTGCCACCAGCAGACCGGGACAGGGGGCTGGGGCCAACGTCCTGACTTTC.

This chain links TRBV5-1 with TRBJ1-4; D possibly corresponds to TRBD1 (6 bases). CDR3 length: 17 amino acids. V lost 0 bases and J lost 7, with 19 bases in between. Per the germline V gene, CDR1 is SGHRS and CDR2 is YFSETQ. The CDR3 sequence: CASSLVTGHGLSEKLFF. CDR3 nucleotides: TGCGCCAGCAGCTTGGTTACGGGACATGGACTTTCTGAAAAACTGTTTTTT.

The chain recombines TRBV30 with TRBJ1-5; D might be TRBD1 (5 bases). The CDR3 length is 15 residues. Germline lookup yields CDR1 GTSNPN and CDR2 SVGIG (reference sequence). The V end was cut by 2 bases, the J end by 0 bases, with 11 bases between. The CDR3 here is CAWSTGVVSNQPQHF. In nucleotides, the CDR3 is TGTGCCTGGAGTACGGGGGTCGTTAGCAATCAGCCCCAGCATTTT. The entire variable domain, with the rest obtained from reference TRBV30 and TRBJ1-5, is as follows: SQTIHQWPATLVQPVGSPLSLECTVEGTSNPNLYWYRQAAGRGLQLLFYSVGIGQISSEVPQNLSASRPQDRQFILSSKKLLLSDSGFYLCAWSTGVVSNQPQHFGDGTRLSIL.

V and J are TRBV11-3 and TRBJ2-5; 8 bases line up with TRBD1. Unmatched junction bases numbered 4, after V lost 3 bases and J lost 4 bases. The CDR3 sequence is 14 residues long. Per germline, CDR1 SGHNT and CDR2 YENEEA. Here the CDR3 DNA reads TGTGCCAGCAGCTTGGTCAGGGGGCCAGAGACCCAGTACTTC. Translated: CASSLVRGPETQYF.

The rearrangement joins TRBV5-1 to TRBJ2-3; D possibly uses TRBD1 or TRBD2 (5 bases each). From germline, CDR1 is SGHRS and CDR2 YFSETQ. Trimming removed 0 bases from V and 3 bases from J, with 11 bases in between. The CDR3 extends over 15 amino acids. CDR3 bases: TGCGCCAGCAGCTTGGAACGGGGCACGACAGATACGCAGTATTTT. Translation: CASSLERGTTDTQYF.

This chain uses TRBV12-5 with TRBJ1-3; D is undetermined. The CDR3 is made up of 16 amino acids. V lost 7 bases, J lost 6 bases, and 22 bases lay in between. CDR1 and CDR2 from the germline V gene are LGHNT and FRNRAP. The CDR3 spells CASATQVGNIENTIYF. The DNA for the CDR3 is TGTGCTAGTGCCACCCAAGTGGGAAATATAGAAAACACCATATATTTT.

V and J are TRBV15 and TRBJ2-6; D remains unclear. V lost 0 bases to trimming and J lost 0 bases, with 3 bases between them. Germline CDR1 reads LNHNV; CDR2 reads YYDKDF (reference sequence). This CDR3 comprises 15 residues. CDR3 bases: TGTGCCACCAGCAGAGAGAGCTCTGGGGCCAACGTCCTGACTTTC. Translating it yields CATSRESSGANVLTF.

The DNA of the CDR3 is TGTGCCAGCAGTTCCCCACAAGGGCTAGCTCGGAATGAGCAGTTCTTC. Protein product: CASSSPQGLARNEQFF. The genes are TRBV28 and TRBJ2-1, with a weak D call TRBD2 (5 bases). V was clipped by 4 bases and J by 7 bases, with 20 bases between them. The CDR3 is 16 residues long. In germline, CDR1 is MDHEN, CDR2 SYDVKM.

This clone was observed a handful of times. V and J are TRBV12-5 and TRBJ2-1, with 8 bases matching TRBD1. Germline CDR1 is LGHNT and CDR2 is FRNRAP. The CDR3 has 14 amino acids. CDR3 nucleotides: TGTGCCAGCACTCGAAGGACAGGGTCAGGTCAACAGTTCTTC. It translates to CASTRRTGSGQQFF.

The rearrangement links TRBV30 to TRBJ2-7, with D unresolved. With 0 bases removed from V and 6 bases from J, the gap between germline ends came to 12 bases. CDR1 is GTSNPN and CDR2 is SVGIG in the germline V gene (reference sequence). The CDR3 has 13 amino acids. The CDR3 DNA reads as TGTGCCTGGAGTGTTGGAAATAAGGCCGAGCAGTACTTC. Amino acid sequence: CAWSVGNKAEQYF.

Only one count was recorded for this clone. The genes are TRBV4-1 and TRBJ1-4; D may be TRBD1 (5 bases). CDR3 length: 12 amino acids. CDR1 is MGHRA, CDR2 YSYEKL, per germline. The V gene lost 4 bases and the J gene lost 10 bases, with 10 bases spanning the gap. The CDR3, as DNA: TGCGCCAGCAGCCGAGGGGACGCAAAACTGTTTTTT. Amino acids: CASSRGDAKLFF.